The T cell receptor beta chain under discussion was sequenced for a study of T-cell memory formation after mild COVID-19. The CDR3 consists of 16 residues. Per germline, CDR1 MGHRA and CDR2 YSYEKL. Trimming took 3 bases from V and 0 from J, leaving 12 bases between them. TCRdb processed the 5' RACE reads anew with MiXCR; each CDR3 protein has one entry. The data contain about 560,000 distinct CDR3 sequences, less than 25% of them seen just once; the ten biggest clones take up about 8.7%. Sequencing was performed on PBMCs or a T cell subset sorted from them (not recorded which). The chain has TRBV4-1 and TRBJ1-3; D unresolved. The source is an adult woman who had mild COVID-19 (a few samples of this study predate the infection). Cell type and time point are not known. CDR3 bases: TGCGCCAGCAGCCACCCAAACAGAATCTCTGGAAACACCATATATTTT. Protein: CASSHPNRISGNTIYF.